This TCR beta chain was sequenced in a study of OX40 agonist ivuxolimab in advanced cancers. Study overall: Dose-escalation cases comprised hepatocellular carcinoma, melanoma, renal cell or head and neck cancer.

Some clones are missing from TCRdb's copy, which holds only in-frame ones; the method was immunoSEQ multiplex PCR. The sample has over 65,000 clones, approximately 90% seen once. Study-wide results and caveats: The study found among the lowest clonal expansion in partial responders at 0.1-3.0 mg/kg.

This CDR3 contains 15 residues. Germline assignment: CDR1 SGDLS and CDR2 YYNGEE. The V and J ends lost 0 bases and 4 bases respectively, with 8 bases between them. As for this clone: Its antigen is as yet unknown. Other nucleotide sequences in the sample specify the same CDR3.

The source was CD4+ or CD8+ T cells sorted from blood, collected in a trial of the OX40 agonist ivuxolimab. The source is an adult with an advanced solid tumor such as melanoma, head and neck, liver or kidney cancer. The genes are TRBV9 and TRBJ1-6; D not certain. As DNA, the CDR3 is TGTGCCAGCAGCGTAGAATCCAATTATAATTCACCCCTCCACTTT. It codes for CASSVESNYNSPLHF.